A selection of T cell receptor beta chains follows, all from one sample in a study of blood T cell repertoires in COVID-19. Clones were sequenced by immunoSEQ multiplex PCR, and TCRdb holds only the in-frame ones, with some missing. The table has a few hundred thousand clones, just over 85% seen once. Sequencing was carried out using peripheral blood. These receptors originate from a man in his thirties or forties who had recovered from COVID-19. The CDR3 runs from the conserved cysteine through the conserved F or W. The D gene is left open where the match is weak. Size tells how often a clone was seen (once, few, many) or the class of an expanded clone, and some rows leave it out.

clone size,V gene,J gene,D gene,CDR3 DNA,CDR3 protein
NA,TRBV19,TRBJ2-7,NA,TGTGCCAGTAGTATAGTAGGTGAGGGAGAGCAGTACTTC,CASSIVGEGEQYF
once,TRBV6-5,TRBJ1-2,TRBD1,TGTGCCAGCAGCCGCGGACAGGCCAACTATGGCTACACCTTC,CASSRGQANYGYTF
NA,TRBV6-4,TRBJ1-1,NA,TGTGCCAGCAGTGAAGGGGACTCCACTGAAGCTTTCTTT,CASSEGDSTEAFF
NA,TRBV2,TRBJ2-2,TRBD1,TGTGCCAGCAGATCCGGGACAGTGAACACCGGGGAGCTGTTTTTT,CASRSGTVNTGELFF
NA,TRBV11-2,TRBJ2-2,TRBD2,TGTGCCAGCAGCTTACGGCTAGCGGGGGGCCCCCCGCCCCGGTGGTTTTTT,CASSLRLAGGPPPRWFF
NA,TRBV27,TRBJ1-2,TRBD1,TGTGCCAGCAGTCGGACAGGGACCTATGGCTACACCTTC,CASSRTGTYGYTF
NA,TRBV12-5,TRBJ1-1,NA,TGTGCTAGTGGTTTGACAGACATGAACACTGAAGCTTTCTTT,CASGLTDMNTEAFF
NA,TRBV5-1,TRBJ2-7,NA,TGCGCCAGCACCGAAGTCCCTACCTACGAGCAGTACTTC,CASTEVPTYEQYF
NA,TRBV29-1,TRBJ2-7,TRBD1,TGCAGCTCAACCGGGACAGGGTCCGAGCAGTACTTC,CSSTGTGSEQYF
NA,TRBV6-5,TRBJ2-7,TRBD2,TGTGCCAGCAGTTACCGTACTAGCGGCTACGAGCAGTACTTC,CASSYRTSGYEQYF
NA,TRBV4-3,TRBJ1-2,NA,TGCGCCAGCAGCCTACAAGAGGCCGGGGGGTGGTATGGCTACACCTTC,CASSLQEAGGWYGYTF
NA,TRBV7-9,TRBJ2-1,NA,TGTGCCAGCAGCTACGAAGGGGGGGATGAGCAGTTCTTC,CASSYEGGDEQFF
NA,TRBV4-3,TRBJ2-7,NA,TGCGCCAGCAGCCAAGAAGTGCAGGGTGGTTCCGAGCAGTACTTC,CASSQEVQGGSEQYF
NA,TRBV7-9,TRBJ2-7,NA,TGTGCCAGCAGCTTACTACAGGACGAGCAGTACTTC,CASSLLQDEQYF